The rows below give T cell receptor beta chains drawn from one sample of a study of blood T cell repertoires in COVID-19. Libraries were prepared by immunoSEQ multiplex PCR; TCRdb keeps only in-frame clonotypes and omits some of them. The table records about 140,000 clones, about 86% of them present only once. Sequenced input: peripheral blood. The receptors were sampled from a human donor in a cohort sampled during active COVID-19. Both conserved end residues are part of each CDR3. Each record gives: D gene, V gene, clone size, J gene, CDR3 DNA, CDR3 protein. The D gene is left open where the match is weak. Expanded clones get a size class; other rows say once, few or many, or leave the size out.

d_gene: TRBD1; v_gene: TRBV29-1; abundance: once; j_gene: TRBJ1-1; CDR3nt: TGCAGCGTCTCTCGGACAGGGGCGAACACTGAAGCTTTCTTT; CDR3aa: CSVSRTGANTEAFF
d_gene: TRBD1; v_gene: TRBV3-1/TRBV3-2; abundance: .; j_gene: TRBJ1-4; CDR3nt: TGTGCCAGCAGCCTCGGGACAGGGAACGAAAAACTGTTTTTT; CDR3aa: CASSLGTGNEKLFF
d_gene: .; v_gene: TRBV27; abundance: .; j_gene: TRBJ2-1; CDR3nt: TGTGCCAGCAGTCCCGGTGTAGCGGTATACAATGAGCAGTTCTTC; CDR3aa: CASSPGVAVYNEQFF
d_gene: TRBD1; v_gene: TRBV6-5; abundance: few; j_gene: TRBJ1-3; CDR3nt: TGTGCCAGCAGGGGGACAGTACCGGGAAACACCATATATTTT; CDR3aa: CASRGTVPGNTIYF
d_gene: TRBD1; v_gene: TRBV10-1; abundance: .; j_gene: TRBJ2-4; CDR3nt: TGCGCCAGCAGTAGACAGGGGGCAAACATTCAGTACTTC; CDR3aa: CASSRQGANIQYF
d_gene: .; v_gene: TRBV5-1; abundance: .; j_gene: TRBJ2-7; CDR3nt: TGCGCCAGCAGCTTGGCCGGTCAGACTAAATCCTCTTCCTACGAGCAGTACTTC; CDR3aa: CASSLAGQTKSSSYEQYF
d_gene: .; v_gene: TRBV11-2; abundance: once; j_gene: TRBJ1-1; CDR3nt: TGTGCCAGCAGCTTCGTAGGGAGAACTGAAGCTTTCTTT; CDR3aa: CASSFVGRTEAFF
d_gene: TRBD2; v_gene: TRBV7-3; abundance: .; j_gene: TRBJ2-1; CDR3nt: TGTGCCAGCAGCTTGATAGCGGGGAGCTCCTACAATGAGCAGTTCTTC; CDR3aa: CASSLIAGSSYNEQFF
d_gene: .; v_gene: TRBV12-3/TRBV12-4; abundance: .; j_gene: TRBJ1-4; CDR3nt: TGTGCCAGCTTGGGGGGGGGAAAACTGTTTTTT; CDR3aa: CASLGGGKLFF
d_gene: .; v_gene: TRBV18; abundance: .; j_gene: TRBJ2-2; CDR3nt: TGTGCCAGCTCACCTTCCTTAGACACCGGGGAGCTGTTTTTT; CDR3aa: CASSPSLDTGELFF
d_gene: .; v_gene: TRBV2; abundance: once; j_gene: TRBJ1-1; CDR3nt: TGTGCCAGCAGCCCCGGCGGGGGATTCAACACTGAAGCTTTCTTT; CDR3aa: CASSPGGGFNTEAFF
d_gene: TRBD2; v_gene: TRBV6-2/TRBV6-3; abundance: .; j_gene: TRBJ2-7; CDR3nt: TGTGCCAGCAGTTACCCTAGCGGGACTCTGAGCTACGAGCAGTACTTC; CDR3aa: CASSYPSGTLSYEQYF
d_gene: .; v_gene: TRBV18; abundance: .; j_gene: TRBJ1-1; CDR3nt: TGTGCCAGCTCACCACCCGTGGGCAGCACTAACACTGAAGCTTTCTTT; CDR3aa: CASSPPVGSTNTEAFF
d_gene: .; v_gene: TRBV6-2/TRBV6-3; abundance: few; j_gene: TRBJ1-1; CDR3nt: TGTGCCAGCAGCCTACCAAAACGGGGGGCTTTCTTT; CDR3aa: CASSLPKRGAFF
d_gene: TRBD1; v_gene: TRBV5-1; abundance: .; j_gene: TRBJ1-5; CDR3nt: TGCGCCAGCAGCTTGGCGGGACAGGGTCAACAGCCCCAGCATTTT; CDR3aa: CASSLAGQGQQPQHF
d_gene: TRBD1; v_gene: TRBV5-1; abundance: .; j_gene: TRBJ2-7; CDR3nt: TGCGCCAGCAGCAAGGGACAGGGATACTACGAGCAGTACTTC; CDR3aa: CASSKGQGYYEQYF
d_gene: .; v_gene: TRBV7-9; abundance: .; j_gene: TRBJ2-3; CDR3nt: TGTGCCAGCAGCTTGCCCCCTTTGAGTCCTAGCACAGATACGCAGTATTTT; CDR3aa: CASSLPPLSPSTDTQYF
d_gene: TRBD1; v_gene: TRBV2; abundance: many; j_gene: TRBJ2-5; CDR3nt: TGTGCCAGCAATAGGGACAGGGCACGGGAGACCCAGTACTTC; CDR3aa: CASNRDRARETQYF
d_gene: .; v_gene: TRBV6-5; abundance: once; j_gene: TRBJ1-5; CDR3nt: TGTGCCAGCAGTCGGGGGGATGGAGGCAATCAGCCCCAGCATTTT; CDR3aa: CASSRGDGGNQPQHF
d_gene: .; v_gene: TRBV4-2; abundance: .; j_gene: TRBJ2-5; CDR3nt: TGTGCCAGCAGCCGAAGGCACAAGGGAGGGGGTGTTGGGACCCAGTACTTC; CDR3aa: CASSRRHKGGGVGTQYF
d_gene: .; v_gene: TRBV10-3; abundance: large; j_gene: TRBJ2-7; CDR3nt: TGTGCCATCGGGGCCCCGGGGGACGGGGGAGCCTACGAGCAGTACTTC; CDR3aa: CAIGAPGDGGAYEQYF
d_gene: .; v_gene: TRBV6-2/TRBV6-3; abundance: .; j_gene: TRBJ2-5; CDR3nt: TGTGCCAGCAGTTACTTATATGGGGCCGAAGAGACCCAGTACTTC; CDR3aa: CASSYLYGAEETQYF
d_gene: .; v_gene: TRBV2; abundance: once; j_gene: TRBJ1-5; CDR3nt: TGTGCCAGCAGTCTAGACAGTCGCAATCAGCCCCAGCATTTT; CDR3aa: CASSLDSRNQPQHF
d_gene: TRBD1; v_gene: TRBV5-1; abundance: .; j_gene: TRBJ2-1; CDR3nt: TGCGCCAGCAGCTGGGGGACAGGGTACAATGAGCAGTTCTTC; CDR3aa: CASSWGTGYNEQFF
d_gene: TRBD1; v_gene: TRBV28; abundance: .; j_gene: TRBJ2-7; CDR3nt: TGTGCCAGCAGACTAGGGACAGGGGTTCCCCACGAGCAGTACTTC; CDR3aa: CASRLGTGVPHEQYF
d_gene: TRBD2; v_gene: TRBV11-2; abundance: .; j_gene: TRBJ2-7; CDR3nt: TGTGCCAGCAGCGCGGGGGGGGAGCAGTACTTC; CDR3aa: CASSAGGEQYF
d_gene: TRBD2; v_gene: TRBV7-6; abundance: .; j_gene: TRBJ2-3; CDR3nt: TGTGCCAGCAGCCAGACCGGGGGGAGCACAGATACGCAGTATTTT; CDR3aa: CASSQTGGSTDTQYF
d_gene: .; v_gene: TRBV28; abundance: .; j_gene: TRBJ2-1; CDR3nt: TGTGCCAGCAGTTTGAGTTACAATGAGCAGTTCTTC; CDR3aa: CASSLSYNEQFF
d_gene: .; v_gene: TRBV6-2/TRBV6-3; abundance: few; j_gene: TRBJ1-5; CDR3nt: TGTGCCAGCAGTCTTCAGGGGACGTTTAATCAGCCCCAGCATTTT; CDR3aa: CASSLQGTFNQPQHF
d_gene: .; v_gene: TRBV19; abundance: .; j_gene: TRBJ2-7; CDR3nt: TGTGCCAGTAGTTTGTACGGCAGGGAAGACTACGAGCAGTACTTC; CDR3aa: CASSLYGREDYEQYF
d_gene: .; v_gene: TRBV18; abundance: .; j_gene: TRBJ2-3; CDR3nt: TGTGCCAGCTACCAATTAGGGGGGGCTAGCACAGATACGCAGTATTTT; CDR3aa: CASYQLGGASTDTQYF
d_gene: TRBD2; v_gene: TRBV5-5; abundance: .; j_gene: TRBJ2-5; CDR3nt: TGTGCCAGCAGCTTGTCTAGCGGGTGGGAGACCCAGTACTTC; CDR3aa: CASSLSSGWETQYF
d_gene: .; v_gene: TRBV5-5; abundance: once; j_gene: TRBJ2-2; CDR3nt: TGTGCCAGCAGCTTGGATCTCTCGAACACCGGGGAGCTGTTTTTT; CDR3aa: CASSLDLSNTGELFF
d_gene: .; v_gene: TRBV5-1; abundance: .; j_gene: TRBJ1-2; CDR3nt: TGCGCCAGCAGCTTGGGCGCGGGACGGATGAACTATGGCTACACCTTC; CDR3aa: CASSLGAGRMNYGYTF
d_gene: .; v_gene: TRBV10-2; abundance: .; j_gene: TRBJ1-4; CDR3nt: TGCGCCAGCCGGAGGGAGTCAACTAATGAAAAACTGTTTTTT; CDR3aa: CASRRESTNEKLFF
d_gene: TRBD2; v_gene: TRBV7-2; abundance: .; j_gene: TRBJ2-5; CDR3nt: TGTGCCAGCAGCTTAAGCCGTACACTAGCGGGGGTGACCCAGTACTTC; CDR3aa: CASSLSRTLAGVTQYF
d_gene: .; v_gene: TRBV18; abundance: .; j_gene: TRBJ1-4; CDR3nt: TGTGCCAACCAGCGGGCAACTAATGAAAAACTGTTTTTT; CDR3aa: CANQRATNEKLFF
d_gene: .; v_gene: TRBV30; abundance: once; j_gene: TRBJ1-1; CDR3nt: TGTGCCTGGAGTGACACAGTCCTCAGGGGCACTGAAGCTTTCTTT; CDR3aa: CAWSDTVLRGTEAFF
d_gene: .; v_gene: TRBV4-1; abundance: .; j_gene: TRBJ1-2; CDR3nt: TGCGCCAGCAGCCCCGTCAAGGCCCCGGGCTATGGCTACACCTTC; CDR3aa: CASSPVKAPGYGYTF
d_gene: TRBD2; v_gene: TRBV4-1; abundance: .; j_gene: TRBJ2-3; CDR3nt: TGCGCCAGCAGCCAGACCCTGACTAGCGGCCCCCCCGATACGCAGTATTTT; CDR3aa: CASSQTLTSGPPDTQYF
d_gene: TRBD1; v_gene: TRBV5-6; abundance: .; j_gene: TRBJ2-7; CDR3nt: TGTGCCAGCAGCTCCCCCCGGGACAGTACCTACGAGCAGTACTTC; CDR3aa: CASSSPRDSTYEQYF
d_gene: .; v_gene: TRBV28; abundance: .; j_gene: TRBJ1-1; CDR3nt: TGTGCCAGCAGTTTGACACTTGGGAACACTGAAGCTTTCTTT; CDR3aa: CASSLTLGNTEAFF
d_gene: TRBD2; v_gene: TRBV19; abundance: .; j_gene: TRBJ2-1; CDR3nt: TGTGCCAGTAGTATAGAGGCTAGCGGGGGTGAGCAGTTCTTC; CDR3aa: CASSIEASGGEQFF
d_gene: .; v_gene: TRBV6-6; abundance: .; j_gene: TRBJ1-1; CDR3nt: TGTGCCAGCAGTTCCGTCGAAGCCACTGAAGCTTTCTTT; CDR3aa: CASSSVEATEAFF
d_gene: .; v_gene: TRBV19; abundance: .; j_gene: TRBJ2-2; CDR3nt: TGTGCCAGTAGTATGGGGCAGACTAACACCGGGGAGCTGTTTTTT; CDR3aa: CASSMGQTNTGELFF
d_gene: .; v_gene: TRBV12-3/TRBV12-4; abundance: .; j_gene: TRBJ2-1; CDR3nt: TGTGCCAGCAGTTTTTCTTACTACAATGAGCAGTTCTTC; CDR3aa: CASSFSYYNEQFF
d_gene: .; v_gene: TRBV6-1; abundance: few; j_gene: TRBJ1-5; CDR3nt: TGTGCCAGCAGTGAAGCGGACAGTTACAATCAGCCCCAGCATTTT; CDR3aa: CASSEADSYNQPQHF
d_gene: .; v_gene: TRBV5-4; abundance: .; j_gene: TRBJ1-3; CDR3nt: TGTGCCAGCAGCTTGGAACAGAGAGGAAACACCATATATTTT; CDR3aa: CASSLEQRGNTIYF
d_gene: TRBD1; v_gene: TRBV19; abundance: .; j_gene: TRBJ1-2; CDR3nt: TGTGCCAGTAGTAACAGGGGGCTTGGCTACACCTTC; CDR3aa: CASSNRGLGYTF
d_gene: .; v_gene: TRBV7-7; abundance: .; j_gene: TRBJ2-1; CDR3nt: TGTGCTAGCAGCTTAGACGGTTACAATGAGCAGTTCTTC; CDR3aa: CASSLDGYNEQFF
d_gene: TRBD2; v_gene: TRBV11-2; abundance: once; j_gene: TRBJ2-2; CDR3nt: TGTGCCAGCAGCTCCCGACTAGCGGGCGGGGAGCTGTTTTTT; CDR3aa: CASSSRLAGGELFF
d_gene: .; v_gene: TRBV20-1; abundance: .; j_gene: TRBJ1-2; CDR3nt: TGCAGTGCCGGGCCGAGCGGTGGCTACACCTTC; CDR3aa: CSAGPSGGYTF
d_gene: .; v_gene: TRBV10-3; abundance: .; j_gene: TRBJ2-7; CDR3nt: TGTGCCATCAGTGTTCTCCTCTCCTACGAGCAGTACTTC; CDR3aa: CAISVLLSYEQYF
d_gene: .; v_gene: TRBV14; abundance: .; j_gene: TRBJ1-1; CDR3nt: TGTGCCAGCAGCCAAGGACAGCACACTGAAGCTTTCTTT; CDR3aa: CASSQGQHTEAFF
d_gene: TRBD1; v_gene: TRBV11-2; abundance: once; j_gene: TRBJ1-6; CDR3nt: TGTGCCAGCAGCTTATTGGACAGGGGAAACTCACCCCTCCACTTT; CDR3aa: CASSLLDRGNSPLHF
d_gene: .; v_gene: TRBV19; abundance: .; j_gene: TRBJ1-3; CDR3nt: TGTGCCAGTAGACCCCCGGGACACGGGCACACCATATATTTT; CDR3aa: CASRPPGHGHTIYF